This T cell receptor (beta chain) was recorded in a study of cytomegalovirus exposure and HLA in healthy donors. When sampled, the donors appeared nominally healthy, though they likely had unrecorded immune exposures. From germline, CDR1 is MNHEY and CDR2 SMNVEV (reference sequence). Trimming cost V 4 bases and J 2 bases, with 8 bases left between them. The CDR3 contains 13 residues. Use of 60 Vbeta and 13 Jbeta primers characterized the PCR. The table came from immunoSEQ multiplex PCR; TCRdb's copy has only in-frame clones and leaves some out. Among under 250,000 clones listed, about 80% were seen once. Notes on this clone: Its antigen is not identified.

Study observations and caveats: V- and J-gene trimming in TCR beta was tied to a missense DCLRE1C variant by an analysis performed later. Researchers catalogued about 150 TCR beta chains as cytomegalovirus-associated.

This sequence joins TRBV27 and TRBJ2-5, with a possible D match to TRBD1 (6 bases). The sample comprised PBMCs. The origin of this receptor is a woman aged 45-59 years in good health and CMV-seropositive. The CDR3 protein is CASSSDSQETQYF. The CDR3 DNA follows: TGTGCCAGCAGTTCGGACAGTCAAGAGACCCAGTACTTC.